This paragraph covers one TCR beta chain sequence. The antigen remains unidentified. These data belong to a study of cytomegalovirus exposure and HLA in healthy donors. In the PCR, 60 Vbeta and 13 Jbeta primers were used. Using immunoSEQ multiplex PCR, the repertoire was profiled, and TCRdb retains in-frame clones only, with some absent. The data hold some 90,000 clones, with 65% to 75% observed a single time. Losses at the gene ends were 6 bases for V and 3 bases for J; bases not matched to a gene: 5. The germline CDR1 and CDR2 sequences are KGHSH and LQKENI. The CDR3 has 13 amino acids. Study outcomes and limitations: In an earlier analysis, most TCR beta V segments were productive about 87% or about 30% of the time. Cytomegalovirus-associated status was assigned to some 160 TCR beta chains. More clonal expansion characterized HLA-associated TCR beta chains than equally common others in a later analysis.

Sequenced: PBMCs. The rearrangement uses TRBV18 and TRBJ2-7; 7 nucleotides line up with TRBD2. The clonotype was recovered from a woman in her seventies in good health and CMV-seropositive. The CDR3 DNA is TGTGCCAGCTCGGGGGGGAGTTACTACGAGCAGTACTTC. Translation: CASSGGSYYEQYF.